This T cell receptor (beta chain) appears in the sequencing data of a study of blood T cells in healthy people across ages. Overall study findings and caveats: Per million T cells, TCR beta diversity dropped about linearly as age rose. Aged donors had fewer naive CD4+ cells and lower diversity than long-lived donors.

Per sample, a minimum of 6.5 million PBMCs were isolated. This clonotype was seen a handful of times. Its antigen is not identified. With a J-beta primer mix and a sample-barcoded 5' primer, a second PCR ran about 7 to 12 cycles. TCRdb reprocessed the 5' RACE reads via MiXCR and lists one record per CDR3 protein. The profile shows hundreds of thousands of distinct CDR3 sequences, around 20% of them singletons. This sequence was found in a man between 65 and 85 years old in good health. Sequencing was performed on blood.

Here the CDR3 DNA reads TGTGCCAGCAGTTTCTCTACCCCCGGGACAGGGACCGGGGAGCTGTTTTTT. Amino acids: CASSFSTPGTGTGELFF. V is TRBV12-3 or TRBV12-4 and J is TRBJ2-2, with 9 bases fitting TRBD1. V lost 3 bases, J lost 5 bases, and 10 bases stayed unmatched. This CDR3 has 17 amino acids.